The 27 T cell receptor beta chains presented below share a single source sample, sequenced in a study of T cells after posttransplantation cyclophosphamide. Some clones are missing from TCRdb's copy, which holds only in-frame ones; the method was immunoSEQ multiplex PCR. The repertoire has over 7,500 clones, around 89% of them found once; the top ten carry roughly a quarter. Sampled 1 year posttransplant, controls received myeloablative marrow transplants, methotrexate and a calcineurin inhibitor. The input for sequencing was PBMCs, taken after an allogeneic stem cell transplant with a calcineurin inhibitor and methotrexate. The receptors were sampled from a male patient younger than 45 who received an allogeneic stem cell transplant from an unrelated donor, was CMV-positive, and had no GVHD. Some T cells may be supplied by the graft donor.

The rearrangement joins TRBV6-5 to TRBJ2-1, with D unclear. The CDR3 spans 13 residues. V lost 5 bases and J lost 8, with 13 bases in between. Germline CDR1 is MNHEY and CDR2 is SVGAGI. CDR3 in amino acids: CASSPLRFYEQFF. The CDR3 DNA reads TGTGCCAGCAGTCCTCTTAGATTCTATGAGCAGTTCTTC.

This clone was found once. The chain carries TRBV4-3 and TRBJ1-1; perhaps TRBD1 as D (6 bases). CDR3 length: 14 residues. Trimming removed 0 bases from V and 3 bases from J, with 8 bases in between. Germline CDR1 and CDR2: LGHNA and YSLEER. The CDR3, as DNA: TGCGCCAGCAGCCAAGATCCAGGGGACACTGAAGCTTTCTTT. It is translated as CASSQDPGDTEAFF.

In this sample, this clone turned up once. CDR3 region: CASSVGAGGPAGELFF. Here the CDR3 DNA reads TGTGCCAGCAGCGTAGGAGCGGGAGGGCCAGCCGGGGAGCTGTTTTTT. The gene calls are TRBV9 and TRBJ2-2, with TRBD2 matching 10 bases. V dropped 0 bases and J dropped 6; count of bases not matched to a gene: 5. The germline V gene encodes CDR1 SGDLS and CDR2 YYNGEE. The CDR3 extends over 16 amino acids.

Concerning this clone: This CDR3 is also generated by other DNA sequences in the sample. This chain connects TRBV7-6 to TRBJ2-2; the match to TRBD2 covers 10 bases. The CDR3 is made up of 17 amino acids. V dropped 1 base and J dropped 4; count of bases not matched to a gene: 6. CDR1 is SGHVS, CDR2 FNYEAQ, per germline. The CDR3 protein is CASSLGAGGPGTGELFF. The CDR3 DNA reads TGTGCCAGCAGCTTAGGAGCGGGAGGGCCGGGCACCGGGGAGCTGTTTTTT.

The chain links TRBV28 to TRBJ2-3; 12 nucleotides agree with TRBD1. The germline CDR1 and CDR2 sequences are MDHEN and SYDVKM. This CDR3 is built from 17 residues. J gave up 7 bases and V 3 bases, and 11 bases lay outside the gene matches. CDR3 region: CASSFWAGTGGGNTQYF. The CDR3 nucleotides are TGTGCCAGCAGTTTTTGGGCCGGGACAGGGGGCGGGAATACGCAGTATTTT. Full variable domain (outside the CDR3, taken from reference TRBV28 and TRBJ2-3): DVKVTQSSRYLVKRTGEKVFLECVQDMDHENMFWYRQDPGLGLRLIYFSYDVKMKEKGDIPEGYSVSREKKERFSLILESASTNQTSMYLCASSFWAGTGGGNTQYFGPGTRLTVL.

This sequence joins TRBV2 and TRBJ2-2, with 9 bases fitting TRBD1. Germline trimming cut 9 bases from V and 4 bases from J; bases unmatched to any gene: 9. In germline, CDR1 is SNHLY, CDR2 FYNNEI. The CDR3 is 15 amino acids. Written as DNA, the CDR3 is TGTGCCAGTACCACCGGGACAGGGACCACCGGGGAGCTGTTTTTT. This encodes CASTTGTGTTGELFF.

The CDR3 sequence: CASSVATWGQAFF. The CDR3 DNA is TGTGCCAGCAGCGTAGCTACCTGGGGCCAAGCTTTCTTT. The chain has TRBV9 and TRBJ1-1, with D perhaps matching TRBD1 (5 bases). In germline, CDR1 is SGDLS, CDR2 YYNGEE. The ends were cut back, 0 bases at V and 9 bases at J, with 12 bases in the middle. This CDR3 is 13 amino acids long.

This clone has more than one count but fewer than ten. The CDR3 is CASSLGQGGNQPQHF. The CDR3 bases are TGTGCCAGCAGCCTCGGACAGGGAGGAAATCAGCCCCAGCATTTT. The rearrangement joins TRBV5-4 to TRBJ1-5, with 8 bases fitting TRBD1. In germline, CDR1 is SGHNT, CDR2 YYREEE (reference sequence). V gave up 4 bases and J gave up 4 bases; unmatched junction bases: 7. The CDR3 runs to 15 residues.

This chain joins TRBV9 and TRBJ2-7, with D possibly matching TRBD2 (5 bases). Trimming shortened V by 0 bases and J by 5 bases, and 15 bases separated the two germline ends. CDR1 is SGDLS, CDR2 YYNGEE, per germline. This CDR3 is built from 15 residues. CDR3: CASSVATSSTHEQYF. For the CDR3, the DNA is TGTGCCAGCAGCGTAGCAACTAGTTCTACCCACGAGCAGTACTTC.

The chain joins TRBV25-1 to TRBJ1-2; D gene ambiguous. V lost 1 base and J lost 7, with 7 bases in between. The CDR3 covers 12 residues. The germline CDR1 and CDR2 sequences are MGHDK and SYGVNS. The CDR3, as DNA: TGTGCCAGCAGTGAATTTCTCCGTGGCTACACCTTC. As protein: CASSEFLRGYTF.

V usage is TRBV11-3 and J usage is TRBJ2-7, with 7 bases identical to TRBD2. Germline V gene sequence: CDR1 SGHNT, CDR2 YENEEA. Germline trimming cut 1 base from V and 0 bases from J; bases unmatched to any gene: 3. The CDR3 has 15 amino acids. The CDR3 protein is CASSLVGTISYEQYF. In DNA, the CDR3 is TGTGCCAGCAGCTTAGTCGGGACTATCTCCTACGAGCAGTACTTC. Supplemented by reference TRBV11-3 and TRBJ2-7, the full variable domain reads EAGVVQSPRYKIIEKKQPVAFWCNPISGHNTLYWYLQNLGQGPELLIRYENEEAVDDSQLPKDRFSAERLKGVDSTLKIQPAELGDSAVYLCASSLVGTISYEQYFGPGTRLTVT.

The chain carries TRBV7-3 and TRBJ1-5; tentatively, D is TRBD1 (5 bases). Germline V gene sequence: CDR1 SGHTA, CDR2 FQGTGA. Trimming pared 5 bases from V and 7 bases from J, leaving 18 bases between. The CDR3 covers 15 residues. The CDR3 sequence: CASSPRGGEGQPQHF. The CDR3 DNA is TGTGCCAGCAGCCCACGGGGGGGAGAAGGGCAGCCCCAGCATTTT.

This clone was counted only a few times. The V call is TRBV5-4, the J call TRBJ2-1; TRBD1 is a possible D gene (6 bases). Trimming removed 3 bases from V and 5 bases from J, with 9 bases in between. CDR1 and CDR2 from the germline V gene are SGHNT and YYREEE (reference sequence). CDR3 length: 13 residues. CDR3 sequence (DNA): TGTGCCAGCAGCTCCGCAGGGGACAATGAGCAGTTCTTC. It is translated as CASSSAGDNEQFF.

The chain uses TRBV5-6 and TRBJ1-2; D remains unclear. The V end lost 6 bases, the J end lost 8 bases, and 17 bases lay between the germline ends. From germline, CDR1 is SGHDT and CDR2 YYEEEE. This CDR3 is built from 13 residues. This CDR3 is CASTIALGSGYTF. The CDR3 region has the DNA TGTGCCAGCACCATTGCGCTCGGTAGCGGCTACACCTTC.

This clone has a single count. The chain combines TRBV7-9 with TRBJ2-1; 12 bases match TRBD2. V lost 5 bases, J lost 8 bases, and 16 bases stayed unmatched. The CDR3 totals 18 residues. Per germline, CDR1 SEHNR and CDR2 FQNEAQ (reference sequence). CDR3 bases: TGTGCCAGCAGCCGGACTAGCGGGACCATCAACGAGCTTTATGAGCAGTTCTTC. Protein sequence: CASSRTSGTINELYEQFF.

The chain couples TRBV5-6 to TRBJ1-1; D is possibly TRBD1 (5 bases). Germline CDR1 SGHDT, CDR2 YYEEEE. This CDR3 is 15 amino acids long. The V end was cut by 4 bases, the J end by 1 base, with 14 bases between. The CDR3 loop reads CASSRGRESNTEAFF. The CDR3 bases are TGTGCCAGCAGCCGGGGGAGGGAGTCGAACACTGAAGCTTTCTTT.

This chain links TRBV30 with TRBJ1-1; tentatively, D is TRBD1 (5 bases). This CDR3 region has 13 residues. V was trimmed by 2 bases and J by 4 bases, leaving 11 bases between them. Germline V lookup: CDR1 GTSNPN, CDR2 SVGIG (reference sequence). CDR3 loop: CAWSQGASTEAFF. The CDR3 coding sequence is TGTGCCTGGAGTCAAGGGGCGAGCACTGAAGCTTTCTTT.

The chain carries TRBV19 and TRBJ1-2; 7 bases agree with TRBD1. V gave up 6 bases and J gave up 8 bases; unmatched junction bases: 6. The germline V gene has CDR1 LNHDA and CDR2 SQIVND (reference sequence). The CDR3 runs to 12 residues. The CDR3 DNA is TGTGCCAGTAGAGAGGGGGCTTACGGCTACACCTTC. The encoded protein is CASREGAYGYTF. The full variable domain, in which reference TRBV19 and TRBJ1-2 provide the parts outside the CDR3, is DGGITQSPKYLFRKEGQNVTLSCEQNLNHDAMYWYRQDPGQGLRLIYYSQIVNDFQKGDIAEGYSVSREKKESFPLTVTSAQKNPTAFYLCASREGAYGYTFGSGTRLTVV.

DNA for the CDR3: TGTGCCAGCAGTTTATACCCACCGGGACTAGAGGACTACGAGCAGTACTTC. Its protein product is CASSLYPPGLEDYEQYF. V gene TRBV27 combines with J gene TRBJ2-7; 8 nucleotides agree with TRBD2. The length of the CDR3 is 17 residues. The V gene's germline CDR1 is MNHEY and CDR2 SMNVEV (reference sequence). The trim removed 1 base at V and 3 bases at J, leaving 11 bases unmatched.

This clone was detected only a few times. This rearrangement joins TRBV7-9 to TRBJ1-3, with D possibly being TRBD1 (5 bases). Germline CDR1 and CDR2: SEHNR and FQNEAQ (reference sequence). Deletions cut 3 bases from V and 3 bases from J, with 12 bases between. There are 15 residues in the CDR3. The CDR3 protein is CASSFGGSGGNTIYF. CDR3 coding DNA: TGTGCCAGCAGCTTCGGGGGTAGTGGTGGAAACACCATATATTTT. The full variable domain, with the rest looked up from reference TRBV7-9 and TRBJ1-3, is DTGVSQNPRHKITKRGQNVTFRCDPISEHNRLYWYRQTLGQGPEFLTYFQNEAQLEKSRLLSDRFSAERPKGSFSTLEIQRTEQGDSAMYLCASSFGGSGGNTIYFGEGSWLTVV.

The genes are TRBV14 and TRBJ2-4; 9 nucleotides match TRBD1. The CDR3 is 19 amino acids. Trimming cost V 6 bases and J 0 bases; bases outside gene matches: 15. CDR1 is SGHDN, CDR2 FVKESK, per germline. The CDR3 DNA follows: TGTGCCAGCAGTCTCCGGACAGGGGACCGCTATCTAGCCAAAAACATTCAGTACTTC. Its protein product is CASSLRTGDRYLAKNIQYF.

V gene TRBV5-5 combines with J gene TRBJ2-1; D gene ambiguous. Germline loops: CDR1 SGHKS, CDR2 YYEKEE (reference sequence). V lost 4 bases to trimming and J lost 5 bases, with 13 bases between them. The CDR3 is made up of 14 amino acids. The CDR3 sequence is CASSHDNSNNEQFF. The CDR3 nucleotides are TGTGCCAGCAGCCACGACAACAGCAACAATGAGCAGTTCTTC.

V usage is TRBV10-3 and J usage is TRBJ2-5, with 8 bases identical to TRBD2. CDR1 and CDR2 (germline): ENHRY, SYGVKD. The CDR3 is made up of 14 amino acids. The J segment lost 5 bases and the V segment lost 4 bases, leaving 6 bases of the junction unmatched. Here the CDR3 DNA reads TGTGCCATCAGTGGCAGCGGGAGCACCGAGACCCAGTACTTC. It yields the protein CAISGSGSTETQYF.

The genes are TRBV13 and TRBJ2-3; 13 bases match TRBD2. Trimming took 5 bases from V and 5 from J; bases not matched to a gene: 7. The CDR3 consists of 16 residues. Per the germline V gene, CDR1 is PRHDT and CDR2 is FYEKMQ (reference sequence). CDR3 nucleotides: TGTGCCAGCAGCATTAGACTAGCGGGAGGTGGAGATACGCAGTATTTT. It specifies CASSIRLAGGGDTQYF.

The chain joins TRBV6-1 to TRBJ1-6; TRBD1 matches at 7 bases. Trimming removed 5 bases from V and 3 bases from J; junction bases left unmatched: 4. The CDR3 extends over 15 amino acids. Germline-derived CDR1 and CDR2 are MNHNS and SASEGT. This CDR3 reads CASSIYRGYNSPLHF. CDR3 in DNA: TGTGCCAGCAGTATTTACAGGGGCTATAATTCACCCCTCCACTTT.

This chain connects TRBV7-3 to TRBJ2-2; 8 nucleotides agree with TRBD2. This CDR3 is 15 amino acids long. V shed 3 bases and J 4 bases; nucleotides not matched to a gene: 4. CDR1 and CDR2 (germline): SGHTA, FQGTGA. CDR3: CASSLGLAGTGELFF. CDR3 bases: TGTGCCAGCAGCTTGGGGCTAGCGGGCACCGGGGAGCTGTTTTTT.

This rearrangement joins TRBV9 to TRBJ2-5, with 12 nucleotides matching TRBD2. The germline gives CDR1 SGDLS, CDR2 YYNGEE. This CDR3 is 15 amino acids long. J lost 5 bases, V lost 6 bases, and 8 bases had no gene match. The CDR3 loop is CASTLAGGPGETQYF. The CDR3 DNA sequence: TGTGCCAGCACCCTAGCGGGAGGGCCGGGTGAGACCCAGTACTTC.